These 18 T cell receptor beta chains were all obtained from the same sample, sequenced in a study of CD8 T cells in Susac syndrome. 0.5 to 1 ug RNA was reverse transcribed with random hexamers. TCRdb called the immunoSEQ multiplex PCR reads again in MiXCR, with one record for every CDR3 protein. The sample contains about 430,000 distinct CDR3 sequences, approximately 89% of which appear only once. The specimen was CD8+ T cells from PBMCs. The source is a human donor with multiple sclerosis.

The chain recombines TRBV5-1 with TRBJ2-7; 8 positions agree with TRBD1. The length of the CDR3 is 13 residues. V dropped 4 bases and J dropped 2; count of bases not matched to a gene: 2. The germline V gene encodes CDR1 SGHRS and CDR2 YFSETQ. The CDR3 loop reads CASSEDRAYEQYF. CDR3 in DNA: TGCGCCAGCAGCGAGGACAGGGCCTACGAGCAGTACTTC.

The J gene is TRBJ2-2, the V gene TRBV5-6; no firm D call. CDR3 length: 14 amino acids. CDR1 is SGHDT, CDR2 YYEEEE, per germline. V gave up 4 bases and J gave up 6 bases, with 13 bases separating them. For the CDR3, the DNA is TGTGCCAGCAGCCGTGTTGGGGTGTCCGGGGAGCTGTTTTTT. It yields the protein CASSRVGVSGELFF.

This clonotype turned up a few times. The chain combines TRBV27 with TRBJ2-5, with a possible D match to TRBD1 (5 bases). Trimming took 3 bases from V and 1 from J, leaving 9 bases between them. This CDR3 comprises 14 residues. CDR1 and CDR2 from the germline V gene are MNHEY and SMNVEV (reference sequence). DNA for the CDR3: TGTGCCAGCAGTTTCTCAGGGATCCAAGAGACCCAGTACTTC. It specifies CASSFSGIQETQYF.

The chain joins TRBV27 to TRBJ2-1, with D maybe TRBD1 (5 bases). The CDR3 has 11 residues. CDR1 and CDR2 from the germline V gene are MNHEY and SMNVEV (reference sequence). V lost 7 bases to trimming and J lost 8 bases, with 9 bases between them. CDR3 residues: CASITRDEQFF. The DNA for the CDR3 is TGTGCCAGCATCACCAGGGATGAGCAGTTCTTC.

This chain joins TRBV27 and TRBJ2-7, with a tentative D call TRBD1 (5 bases). The CDR3 length is 14 residues. Between the trimmed V and J ends, which lost 2 bases and 2 bases, there was a span of 10 bases. The V gene's germline CDR1 is MNHEY and CDR2 SMNVEV (reference sequence). Here the CDR3 DNA reads TGTGCCAGCAGTTTAGGGGCACCAACCTACGAGCAGTACTTC. It is translated as CASSLGAPTYEQYF.

The chain uses TRBV7-9 and TRBJ2-7; TRBD2 agrees at 7 bases. CDR1 and CDR2 from the germline V gene are SEHNR and FQNEAQ (reference sequence). The V gene end was trimmed by 4 bases and the J gene end by 6 bases; junction bases not matched to a gene: 15. CDR3 length: 16 amino acids. CDR3 protein: CASSSPSGTTAGEQYF. DNA of the CDR3: TGTGCCAGCAGCTCCCCCTCCGGGACTACCGCCGGCGAGCAGTACTTC.

The chain combines TRBV25-1 with TRBJ2-7; D is unresolved. The CDR3 covers 15 residues. With 8 bases removed from V and 2 bases from J, the gap between germline ends came to 19 bases. Germline V CDR1 and CDR2: MGHDK, SYGVNS. The CDR3 region has the DNA TGTGCCAGCTCTGCAATCTGGGCCACAACCTACGAGCAGTACTTC. It yields the protein CASSAIWATTYEQYF.

The chain recombines TRBV12-3 or TRBV12-4 with TRBJ2-3; D ambiguous. The CDR3 consists of 13 residues. The V end lost 6 bases, the J end lost 3 bases, and 10 bases lay between the germline ends. CDR3 in amino acids: CASREFGTDTQYF. CDR3 DNA sequence: TGTGCCAGCAGAGAGTTCGGAACAGATACGCAGTATTTT.

The chain joins TRBV20-1 to TRBJ2-1, with D possibly matching TRBD2 (6 bases). From germline, CDR1 is DFQATT and CDR2 SNEGSKA (reference sequence). The CDR3 sequence is 14 residues long. Trimming took off 0 bases at V and 8 bases at J, with 14 bases between the two ends. CDR3 amino acids: CSARDTVGDYEQFF. CDR3 DNA: TGCAGTGCTAGAGATACAGTCGGGGACTATGAGCAGTTCTTC.

The chain combines TRBV6-5 with TRBJ1-6; tentative D call: TRBD1 (5 bases). V shed 2 bases and J shed 13 bases, with 15 bases lying between them. This CDR3 spans 14 amino acids. The germline CDR1 and CDR2 sequences are MNHEY and SVGAGI. CDR3 loop: CASSYGRAAWPLHF. The CDR3 DNA sequence: TGTGCCAGCAGTTACGGCAGGGCGGCATGGCCCCTCCACTTT.

The chain links TRBV4-1 to TRBJ2-5, with D possibly being TRBD1 (6 bases). The CDR3 runs 15 residues. V gave up 3 bases and J gave up 7 bases, with 18 bases separating them. Per germline, CDR1 MGHRA and CDR2 YSYEKL. The CDR3 loop is CASSQGAQGMGTQYF. Here the CDR3 DNA reads TGCGCCAGCAGCCAGGGAGCTCAGGGGATGGGGACCCAGTACTTC.

The chain links TRBV18 to TRBJ1-6, with 9 bases lining up with TRBD1. The CDR3 totals 17 residues. Germline loops: CDR1 KGHSH, CDR2 LQKENI. J was trimmed by 8 bases and V by 5 bases; bases with no gene match: 13. CDR3 coding DNA: TGTGCCAGCTCATGGACAGGGGACCAAATTCCTGATTCACCCCTCCACTTT. This codes for CASSWTGDQIPDSPLHF.

The V call is TRBV30, the J call TRBJ2-3, with 9 bases that match TRBD1. This CDR3 region has 15 residues. The germline gives CDR1 GTSNPN, CDR2 SVGIG (reference sequence). With V trimmed by 2 bases and J by 6 bases, 9 bases remained unmatched. The CDR3 DNA follows: TGTGCCTGGAGTACCGGGACAGGGCCCGGGGATACGCAGTATTTT. It codes for CAWSTGTGPGDTQYF. Filled out from reference TRBV30 and TRBJ2-3, the complete variable domain reads SQTIHQWPATLVQPVGSPLSLECTVEGTSNPNLYWYRQAAGRGLQLLFYSVGIGQISSEVPQNLSASRPQDRQFILSSKKLLLSDSGFYLCAWSTGTGPGDTQYFGPGTRLTVL.

The chain carries TRBV28 and TRBJ2-2; D is perhaps TRBD1 or TRBD2 (5 bases each). V was clipped by 4 bases and J by 2 bases, with 17 bases between them. This CDR3 has 17 amino acids. In germline, CDR1 is MDHEN, CDR2 SYDVKM. This CDR3 is CASSSNWGPLNTGELFF. CDR3 DNA sequence: TGTGCCAGCAGTTCCAACTGGGGACCACTTAACACCGGGGAGCTGTTTTTT. The whole variable domain, filled in from reference TRBV28 and TRBJ2-2, reads DVKVTQSSRYLVKRTGEKVFLECVQDMDHENMFWYRQDPGLGLRLIYFSYDVKMKEKGDIPEGYSVSREKKERFSLILESASTNQTSMYLCASSSNWGPLNTGELFFGEGSRLTVL.

The chain couples TRBV5-1 to TRBJ2-4; TRBD2 matches 13 bases. J lost 0 bases, V lost 0 bases, and 9 bases had no gene match. Germline CDR1 SGHRS, CDR2 YFSETQ. The CDR3 sequence is 20 residues long. The CDR3 coding sequence is TGCGCCAGCAGCTTGGCCCCACTAGCGGGAGGGTCTCTAGCCAAAAACATTCAGTACTTC. This encodes CASSLAPLAGGSLAKNIQYF.

V gene TRBV2 combines with J gene TRBJ2-1; either TRBD1 or TRBD2 may supply D (5 bases each). Trimming stripped 2 bases from V and 8 bases from J, with 22 bases between. In germline, CDR1 is SNHLY, CDR2 FYNNEI. The CDR3 contains 17 residues. Written as DNA, the CDR3 is TGTGCCAGCAGTGAATTCGGGGTCAGGGCAGCGGTGGATGAGCAGTTCTTC. As protein: CASSEFGVRAAVDEQFF.

This chain uses TRBV10-3 with TRBJ2-7; the D gene could be TRBD1 or TRBD2 (7 bases each). V lost 2 bases, J lost 4 bases, and 15 bases lay in between. This CDR3 contains 15 residues. Looked up from germline, CDR1 is ENHRY and CDR2 is SYGVKD. CDR3: CAISEEGGGLYEQYF. The CDR3 DNA sequence: TGTGCCATCAGTGAGGAGGGAGGGGGCCTATACGAGCAGTACTTC.

This clonotype appeared a single time. The rearrangement joins TRBV12-3 or TRBV12-4 to TRBJ2-3; TRBD2 matches at 12 bases. CDR3 length: 18 amino acids. After removal of 5 bases from V and 4 bases from J, the junction contained 13 bases not matched to a gene. As DNA, the CDR3 is TGTGCCAGCAGTGGGATTGAGTGGACTAGCGGGAACCCAGATACGCAGTATTTT. It translates to CASSGIEWTSGNPDTQYF.